The rows below give T cell receptor beta chains drawn from one sample of a study of metastatic and nonmetastatic thyroid tumors. TCRdb re-called the PCR reads with MiXCR. The data show 11,000 or so clones, 38% seen once. The sample was tumor tissue. These receptors were collected from a female donor with papillary thyroid cancer or a benign thyroid nodule (not recorded which). Some clones in this sample may be carry-over from other donors' samples. The CDR3 runs from the conserved cysteine through the conserved F or W. A D gene is named only where the DNA matches it firmly. Clone size is not always given. Where it is, it says once, few, many or a class for expanded clones.

clone_size	d_call	v_call	j_call	cdr3_aa	cdr3_nt
.	.	TRBV20-1	TRBJ2-1	CTASQGASQFF	TGCACCGCTAGCCAGGGTGCTAGCCAGTTCTTC
.	.	TRBV5-1	TRBJ2-7	CASSLGVGEQYF	TGCGCCAGCAGCTTGGGAGTGGGAGAGCAGTACTTC
few	TRBD2	TRBV11-3	TRBJ2-1	CASSPGTSVGEQFF	TGTGCCAGCAGCCCCGGGACTAGCGTTGGTGAGCAGTTCTTC
.	.	TRBV11-3	TRBJ2-6	CASSLGFSGANVLTF	TGTGCCAGCAGCTTAGGATTTTCTGGGGCCAACGTCCTGACTTTC
.	.	TRBV24-1	TRBJ2-3	CATSDPTLDTQYF	TGTGCCACCAGTGACCCCACCCTAGATACGCAGTATTTT
.	TRBD1	TRBV13	TRBJ2-3	CASSSTGTGGTDTQYF	TGTGCCAGCAGCTCTACCGGGACAGGGGGGACAGATACGCAGTATTTT
.	.	TRBV12-3/TRBV12-4	TRBJ2-1	CASSFASSEQFF	TGTGCCAGCAGTTTCGCTAGCAGTGAGCAGTTCTTC
.	TRBD1	TRBV6-2/TRBV6-3	TRBJ1-5	CASSYNSPRQGKDQPQHF	TGTGCCAGCAGTTATAATAGCCCGCGACAGGGGAAGGATCAGCCCCAGCATTTT
few	.	TRBV28	TRBJ2-5	CASSLGDSQETQYF	TGTGCCAGCAGTTTAGGTGACTCCCAAGAGACCCAGTACTTC
.	.	TRBV6-5	TRBJ2-1	CASSYSISDEQFF	TGTGCCAGCAGTTACTCGATTTCGGATGAGCAGTTCTTC
large	TRBD1	TRBV7-2	TRBJ1-5	CASSLATGGQPQHF	TGTGCCAGCAGCTTAGCGACAGGGGGTCAGCCCCAGCATTTT
.	.	TRBV5-5	TRBJ2-7	CASSPSAGNYEQYF	TGTGCCAGCAGCCCTTCGGCAGGGAACTACGAGCAGTACTTC
.	.	TRBV28	TRBJ1-1	CASILNTEAFF	TGTGCCAGCATCCTGAACACTGAAGCTTTCTTT
.	.	TRBV9	TRBJ1-2	CASSATAFYGYTF	TGTGCCAGCAGCGCGACAGCCTTCTATGGCTACACCTTC
large	.	TRBV7-2	TRBJ2-1	CASSLDRDHNEQFF	TGTGCCAGCAGCCTAGACCGGGACCACAATGAGCAGTTCTTC
.	.	TRBV20-1	TRBJ2-7	CSAAGPGHEQYF	TGCAGTGCTGCGGGACCGGGGCACGAGCAGTACTTC
.	.	TRBV6-1	TRBJ2-5	CASSRTPGRETQYF	TGTGCCAGCAGTAGGACCCCTGGGAGGGAGACCCAGTACTTC
.	TRBD1	TRBV4-2	TRBJ1-3	CASSQEDRSGNTIYF	TGTGCCAGCAGCCAAGAGGACAGGTCCGGAAACACCATATATTTT
.	TRBD1	TRBV27	TRBJ1-5	CASSTDRGKPPQHF	TGTGCCAGCAGTACCGACAGGGGGAAACCGCCCCAGCATTTT
.	TRBD2	TRBV19	TRBJ2-1	CASSIGSGRAGENEQFF	TGTGCCAGTAGTATAGGTAGCGGGAGGGCCGGGGAAAATGAGCAGTTCTTC
.	.	TRBV7-9	TRBJ2-1	CASSIPGMDEQFF	TGTGCCAGCAGCATCCCAGGGATGGATGAGCAGTTCTTC
.	TRBD1	TRBV6-5	TRBJ1-2	CASSYSGQDYGYTF	TGTGCCAGCAGTTACTCGGGACAGGACTATGGCTACACCTTC
large	.	TRBV5-1	TRBJ2-1	CASSLGLGGYNEQFF	TGCGCCAGCAGCTTGGGGTTGGGGGGCTACAATGAGCAGTTCTTC
.	.	TRBV6-1	TRBJ1-2	CASSGTGGGYGYTF	TGTGCCAGCAGTGGGACGGGGGGCGGCTATGGCTACACCTTC
few	TRBD2	TRBV28	TRBJ2-2	CASSFQREDPTGELFF	TGTGCCAGCAGTTTTCAGCGGGAGGACCCCACCGGGGAGCTGTTTTTT
few	.	TRBV6-1	TRBJ1-1	CASSWAGENTEAFF	TGTGCCAGTAGTTGGGCTGGGGAGAACACTGAAGCTTTCTTT
large	.	TRBV2	TRBJ1-6	CASSEARALNSPLHF	TGTGCCAGCAGTGAAGCGAGGGCGTTAAATTCACCCCTCCACTTT
.	TRBD2	TRBV11-2	TRBJ2-1	CQRIASGGLYNEQFF	TGCCAGCGGATTGCTAGCGGAGGCTTGTACAATGAGCAGTTCTTC
medium-sized	TRBD2	TRBV9	TRBJ2-1	CASSVAAGGLGNEQFF	TGTGCCAGCAGCGTCGCGGCGGGGGGGCTAGGCAATGAGCAGTTCTTC
.	.	TRBV6-2/TRBV6-3	TRBJ1-6	CASSYSRGGADNSPLHF	TGTGCCAGCAGTTACTCGAGAGGGGGGGCAGATAATTCACCCCTCCACTTT
large	TRBD2	TRBV6-1	TRBJ2-7	CASMRRSGRPEAEQYF	TGTGCCAGCATGAGGAGGAGCGGGAGGCCGGAGGCGGAGCAGTACTTC
.	.	TRBV27	TRBJ2-7	CASSKGLDEQYF	TGTGCCAGCAGCAAGGGTTTGGATGAGCAGTACTTC
few	.	TRBV12-5	TRBJ1-1	CASGLAIHLENTEAFF	TGTGCTAGTGGTTTGGCCATTCACTTGGAGAACACTGAAGCTTTCTTT
.	.	TRBV19	TRBJ1-2	CASKGGQINYGYTF	TGTGCCAGTAAAGGGGGACAAATCAACTATGGCTACACCTTC
few	.	TRBV19	TRBJ1-2	CASSSLGHGYTF	TGTGCCAGTAGTTCGCTGGGGCATGGCTACACCTTC
.	.	TRBV7-6	TRBJ1-4	CASSSGPTNEKLFF	TGTGCCAGCAGCTCAGGGCCTACTAATGAAAAACTGTTTTTT
large	.	TRBV6-2/TRBV6-3	TRBJ2-1	CASGISSYNEQFF	TGTGCCAGCGGAATCAGCTCCTACAATGAGCAGTTCTTC
.	.	TRBV30	TRBJ2-2	CAWSGQEGTGELFF	TGTGCCTGGAGTGGGCAGGAGGGCACCGGGGAGCTGTTTTTT
.	.	TRBV15	TRBJ2-7	CATSSGPTYEQYF	TGTGCCACCAGCAGCGGACCTACATACGAGCAGTACTTC
few	.	TRBV5-1	TRBJ1-1	CASSLGQSNTEAFF	TGCGCCAGCAGCTTGGGACAATCGAACACTGAAGCTTTCTTT
.	.	TRBV6-6	TRBJ1-4	CASSYQNTAGAGEKLFF	TGTGCCAGCAGTTACCAAAACACGGCGGGGGCAGGGGAAAAACTGTTTTTT
.	.	TRBV7-8	TRBJ1-1	CASSAAVPDTEAFF	TGTGCCAGCAGCGCGGCCGTCCCAGACACTGAAGCTTTCTTT
.	.	TRBV2	TRBJ1-3	CASSDRGSWGPGNTIYF	TGTGCCAGCAGTGATAGGGGCAGTTGGGGCCCTGGAAACACCATATATTTT
few	.	TRBV19	TRBJ2-2	CASNWQLLGELFF	TGTGCCAGTAATTGGCAGTTGCTCGGGGAGCTGTTTTTT
.	.	TRBV6-1	TRBJ1-1	CASSRRGAKAFF	TGTGCCAGCAGCAGACGGGGGGCGAAGGCTTTCTTT
.	TRBD2	TRBV11-2	TRBJ2-7	CASSSRPGLAREQYF	TGTGCCAGCAGCTCCCGGCCGGGACTAGCAAGAGAGCAGTACTTC
.	.	TRBV11-3	TRBJ2-2	CASSPPGPLGLGELFF	TGTGCCAGCAGCCCTCCGGGACCCCTGGGGCTCGGGGAGCTGTTTTTT
few	TRBD1	TRBV6-1	TRBJ1-2	CASSETGQGTRSGYTF	TGTGCCAGCAGTGAAACGGGACAGGGGACGCGGAGTGGCTACACCTTC
.	.	TRBV30	TRBJ1-2	CAWSVQGGYGYTF	TGTGCCTGGAGTGTACAGGGTGGCTATGGCTACACCTTC
few	.	TRBV6-5	TRBJ2-1	CASSYAQSSYNEQFF	TGTGCCAGCAGTTACGCCCAGAGCTCCTACAATGAGCAGTTCTTC